This T cell receptor (beta chain) comes out of a study of glioma-infiltrating T cells. Study-wide findings and caveats: Gliomas, especially low-grade, showed above-expected tissue-blood divergence; non-neoplastic patients showed below.

The CDR3 totals 14 residues. V was pared by 4 bases and J by 5 bases, with 12 bases between. Germline V gene lookup returns CDR1 SGHRS and CDR2 YFSETQ. This clonotype has ten or more counts. Its antigen is undetermined. Amplification of TCR alpha and beta CDR3 regions from RNA used iRepertoire nested multiplex PCR. Using its own MiXCR run on the multiplex PCR reads, TCRdb lists one record per CDR3 protein. This sample has some 99,000 distinct CDR3 sequences, with less than 30% found just once. The genes are TRBV5-1 and TRBJ1-4; D remains ambiguous. The specimen was glioma tissue, nonneoplastic brain tissue, or PBMCs (not recorded which). The TCR was taken from a human donor with low-grade glioma or glioblastoma, undergoing nonglioma brain surgery, or in good health (not recorded which). CDR3 DNA: TGCGCCAGCAGCGGAGGATCCCCAAATGAAAAACTGTTTTTT. Translating it yields CASSGGSPNEKLFF.